This T cell receptor (beta chain) was profiled in a study of technical replicates of blood from a handful of donors. Sequencing used immunoSEQ multiplex PCR; TCRdb keeps in-frame clones, though not all of them. The sample includes around 70,000 clones, roughly 96% of them seen just once. The V gene's germline CDR1 is SGHDT and CDR2 YYEEEE. V shed 3 bases and J 0 bases; nucleotides not matched to a gene: 11. This CDR3 spans 17 amino acids. Input material: T cells isolated from PBMCs. The receptor's source is a human donor in good health. J is TRBJ1-1 and V is TRBV5-6; 7 nucleotides agree with TRBD1. The CDR3 region is CASSSPGQAYMNTEAFF. DNA for the CDR3: TGTGCCAGCAGCTCCCCCGGACAGGCCTACATGAACACTGAAGCTTTCTTT.